In this sample, the clone carrying this TCR beta chain turned up many times. What it binds is not known. The data were taken from a study of response to subunit inactivated influenza vaccine. The germline V and J ends were trimmed by 0 bases and 7 bases, with 0 bases remaining between them. This CDR3 is 11 amino acids long. Germline-derived CDR1 and CDR2 are KGHDR and SFDVKD. Broader study findings: With each seasonal influenza vaccination, the authors suggested, few new T cells are recruited.

TCRdb independently ran MiXCR on the RT-PCR reads; one entry per CDR3 protein. This table has more than 400,000 distinct CDR3 sequences, 6.5% to 8% appearing once. Sequencing used PBMCs from blood, obtained about 23 months after vaccination. This chain uses TRBV24-1 with TRBJ2-1; D gene uncertain. The clonotype comes from a man aged 50 to 75 who received an inactivated influenza vaccine. Written as DNA, the CDR3 is TGTGCCACCAGTGATTTGAATGAGCAGTTCTTC. This translates into CATSDLNEQFF.